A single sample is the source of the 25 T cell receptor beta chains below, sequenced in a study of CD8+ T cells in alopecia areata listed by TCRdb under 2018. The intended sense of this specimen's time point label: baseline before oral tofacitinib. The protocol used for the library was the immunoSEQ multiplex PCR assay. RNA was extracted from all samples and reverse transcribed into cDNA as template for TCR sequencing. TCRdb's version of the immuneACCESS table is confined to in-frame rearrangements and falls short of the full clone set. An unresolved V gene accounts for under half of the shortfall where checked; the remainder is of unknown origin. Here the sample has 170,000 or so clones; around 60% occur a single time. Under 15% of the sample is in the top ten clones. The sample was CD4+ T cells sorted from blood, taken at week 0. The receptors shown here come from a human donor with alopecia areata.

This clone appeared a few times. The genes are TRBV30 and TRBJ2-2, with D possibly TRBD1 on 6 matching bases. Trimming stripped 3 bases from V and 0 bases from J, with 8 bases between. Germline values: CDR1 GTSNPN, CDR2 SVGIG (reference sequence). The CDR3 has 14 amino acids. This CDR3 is CAWRTGSNTGELFF. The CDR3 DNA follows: TGTGCCTGGAGGACAGGTTCGAACACCGGGGAGCTGTTTTTT. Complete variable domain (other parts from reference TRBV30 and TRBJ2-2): SQTIHQWPATLVQPVGSPLSLECTVEGTSNPNLYWYRQAAGRGLQLLFYSVGIGQISSEVPQNLSASRPQDRQFILSSKKLLLSDSGFYLCAWRTGSNTGELFFGEGSRLTVL.

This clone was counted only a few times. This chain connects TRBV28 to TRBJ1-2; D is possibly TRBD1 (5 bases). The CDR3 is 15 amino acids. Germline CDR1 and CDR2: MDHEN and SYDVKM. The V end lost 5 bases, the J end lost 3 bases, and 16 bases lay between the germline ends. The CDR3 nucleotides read TGTGCCAGCAGTCCCCAAATGGGACGGCACTATGGCTACACCTTC. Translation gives CASSPQMGRHYGYTF.

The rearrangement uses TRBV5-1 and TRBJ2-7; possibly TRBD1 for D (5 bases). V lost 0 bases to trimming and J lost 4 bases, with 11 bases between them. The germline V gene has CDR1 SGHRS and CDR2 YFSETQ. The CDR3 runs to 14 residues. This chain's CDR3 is CASSLVQGGYEQYF. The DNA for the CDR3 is TGCGCCAGCAGCTTGGTCCAGGGTGGGTACGAGCAGTACTTC.

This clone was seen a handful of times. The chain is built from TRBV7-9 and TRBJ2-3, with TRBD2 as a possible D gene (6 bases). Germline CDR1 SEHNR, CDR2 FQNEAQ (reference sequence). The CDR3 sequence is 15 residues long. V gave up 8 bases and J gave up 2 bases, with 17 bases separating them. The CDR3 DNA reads TGTGCCAGCTACGGATGGGGGGATGTCACAGATACGCAGTATTTT. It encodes CASYGWGDVTDTQYF.

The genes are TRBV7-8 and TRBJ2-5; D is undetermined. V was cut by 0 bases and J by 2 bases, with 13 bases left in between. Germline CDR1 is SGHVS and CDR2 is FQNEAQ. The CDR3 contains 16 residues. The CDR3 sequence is CASSLATIRRQETQYF. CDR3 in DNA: TGTGCCAGCAGCTTAGCGACCATTAGACGGCAAGAGACCCAGTACTTC.

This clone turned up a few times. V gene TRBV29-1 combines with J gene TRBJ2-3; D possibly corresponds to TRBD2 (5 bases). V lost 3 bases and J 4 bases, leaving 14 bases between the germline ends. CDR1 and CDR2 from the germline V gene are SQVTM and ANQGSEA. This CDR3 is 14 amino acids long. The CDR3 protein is CSVDPGFLSDTQYF. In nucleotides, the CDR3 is TGCAGCGTTGATCCGGGGTTTTTGTCAGATACGCAGTATTTT.

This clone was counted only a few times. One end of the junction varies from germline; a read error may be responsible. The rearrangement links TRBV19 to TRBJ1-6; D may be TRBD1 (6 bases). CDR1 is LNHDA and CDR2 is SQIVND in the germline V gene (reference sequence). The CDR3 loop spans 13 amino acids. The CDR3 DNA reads TGTCCCAGGGGAATCCGGTTCGATTCACCCCTCCACTTT. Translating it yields CPRGIRFDSPLHF.

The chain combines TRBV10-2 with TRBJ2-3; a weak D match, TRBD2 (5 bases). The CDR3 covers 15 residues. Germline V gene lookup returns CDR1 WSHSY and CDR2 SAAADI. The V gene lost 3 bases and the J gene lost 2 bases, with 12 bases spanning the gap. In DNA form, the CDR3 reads TGCGCCAGCAGTGATACTCGGGGAACCACAGATACGCAGTATTTT. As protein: CASSDTRGTTDTQYF.

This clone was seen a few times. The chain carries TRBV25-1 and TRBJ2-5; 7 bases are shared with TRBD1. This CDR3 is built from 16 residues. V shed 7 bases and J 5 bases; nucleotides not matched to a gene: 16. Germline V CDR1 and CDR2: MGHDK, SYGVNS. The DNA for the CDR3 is TGTGCCAGCACTCCGGGACAGCTCAGCCTGGGGGAGACCCAGTACTTC. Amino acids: CASTPGQLSLGETQYF.

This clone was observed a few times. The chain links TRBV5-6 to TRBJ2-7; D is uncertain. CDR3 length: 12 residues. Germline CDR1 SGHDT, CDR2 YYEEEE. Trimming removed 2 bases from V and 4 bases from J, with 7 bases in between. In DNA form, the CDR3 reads TGTGCCAGCAGCTTTCCAGGATACGAGCAGTACTTC. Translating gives CASSFPGYEQYF.

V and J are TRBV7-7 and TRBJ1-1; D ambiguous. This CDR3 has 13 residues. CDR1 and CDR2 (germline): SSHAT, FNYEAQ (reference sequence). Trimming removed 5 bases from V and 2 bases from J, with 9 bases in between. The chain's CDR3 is CASSQQYNTEAFF. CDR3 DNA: TGTGCCAGCAGCCAACAGTACAACACTGAAGCTTTCTTT.

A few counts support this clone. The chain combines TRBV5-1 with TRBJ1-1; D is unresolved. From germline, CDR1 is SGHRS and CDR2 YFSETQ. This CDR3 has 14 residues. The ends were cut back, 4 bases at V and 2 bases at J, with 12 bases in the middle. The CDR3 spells CASSVTSINTEAFF. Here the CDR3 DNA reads TGCGCCAGCAGCGTAACCAGCATAAACACTGAAGCTTTCTTT. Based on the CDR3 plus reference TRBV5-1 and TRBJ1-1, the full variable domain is KAGVTQTPRYLIKTRGQQVTLSCSPISGHRSVSWYQQTPGQGLQFLFEYFSETQRNKGNFPGRFSGRQFSNSRSEMNVSTLELGDSALYLCASSVTSINTEAFFGQGTRLTVV.

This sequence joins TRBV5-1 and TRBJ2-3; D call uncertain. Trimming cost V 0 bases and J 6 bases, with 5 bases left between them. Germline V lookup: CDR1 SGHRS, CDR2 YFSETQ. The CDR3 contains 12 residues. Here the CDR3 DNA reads TGCGCCAGCAGCTTGGAGAGGGATACGCAGTATTTT. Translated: CASSLERDTQYF.

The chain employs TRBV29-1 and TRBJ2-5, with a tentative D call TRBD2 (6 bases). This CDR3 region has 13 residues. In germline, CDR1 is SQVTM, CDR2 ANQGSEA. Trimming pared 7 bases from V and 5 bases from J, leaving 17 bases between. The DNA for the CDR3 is TGCAGCGGCGTTCACGGGGGTGGGGAGACCCAGTACTTC. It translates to CSGVHGGGETQYF.

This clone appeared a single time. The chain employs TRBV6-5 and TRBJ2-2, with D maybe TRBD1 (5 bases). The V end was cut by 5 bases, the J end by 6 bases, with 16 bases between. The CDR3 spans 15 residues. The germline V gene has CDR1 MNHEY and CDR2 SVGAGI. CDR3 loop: CASSHPTDLPGELFF. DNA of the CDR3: TGTGCCAGCAGTCACCCGACAGATCTCCCCGGGGAGCTGTTTTTT.

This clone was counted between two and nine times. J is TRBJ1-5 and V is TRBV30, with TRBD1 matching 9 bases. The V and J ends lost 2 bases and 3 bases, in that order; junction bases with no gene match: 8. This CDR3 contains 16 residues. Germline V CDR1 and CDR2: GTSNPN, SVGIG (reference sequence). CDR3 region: CAWSITGTGINQPQHF. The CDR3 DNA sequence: TGTGCCTGGAGTATAACCGGGACAGGGATCAATCAGCCCCAGCATTTT. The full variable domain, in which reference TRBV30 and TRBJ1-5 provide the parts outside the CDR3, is SQTIHQWPATLVQPVGSPLSLECTVEGTSNPNLYWYRQAAGRGLQLLFYSVGIGQISSEVPQNLSASRPQDRQFILSSKKLLLSDSGFYLCAWSITGTGINQPQHFGDGTRLSIL.

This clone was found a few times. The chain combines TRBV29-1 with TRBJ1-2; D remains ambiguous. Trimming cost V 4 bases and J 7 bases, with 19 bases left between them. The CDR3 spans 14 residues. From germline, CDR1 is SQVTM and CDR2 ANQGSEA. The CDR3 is CSVAAGSGSGGYTF. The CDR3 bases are TGCAGCGTTGCCGCCGGTTCGGGGAGCGGTGGCTACACCTTC.

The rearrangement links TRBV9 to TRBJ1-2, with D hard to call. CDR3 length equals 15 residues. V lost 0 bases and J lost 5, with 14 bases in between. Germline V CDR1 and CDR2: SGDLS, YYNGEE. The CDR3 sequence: CASSVALSEKYGYTF. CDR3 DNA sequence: TGTGCCAGCAGCGTAGCGCTCTCCGAGAAATATGGCTACACCTTC.

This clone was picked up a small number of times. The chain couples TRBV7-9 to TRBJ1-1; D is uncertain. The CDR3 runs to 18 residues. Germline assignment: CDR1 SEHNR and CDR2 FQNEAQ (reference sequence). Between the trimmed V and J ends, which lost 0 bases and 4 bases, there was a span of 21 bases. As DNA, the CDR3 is TGTGCCAGCAGCTTAGCTCTAGGACCTTCCGGACGTGGCACTGAAGCTTTCTTT. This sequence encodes CASSLALGPSGRGTEAFF.

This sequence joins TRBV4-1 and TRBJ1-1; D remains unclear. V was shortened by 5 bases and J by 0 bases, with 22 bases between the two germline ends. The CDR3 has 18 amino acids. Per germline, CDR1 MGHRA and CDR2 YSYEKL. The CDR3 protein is CASSLSFFRPGLNTEAFF. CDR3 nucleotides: TGCGCCAGCAGCTTAAGTTTCTTTCGGCCTGGTTTGAACACTGAAGCTTTCTTT.

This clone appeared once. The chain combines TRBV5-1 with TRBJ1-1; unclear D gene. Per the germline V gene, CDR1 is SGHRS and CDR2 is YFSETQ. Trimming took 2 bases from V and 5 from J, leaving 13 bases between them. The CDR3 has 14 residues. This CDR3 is CASSLAQSRTEAFF. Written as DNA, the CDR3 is TGCGCCAGCAGCTTAGCGCAAAGTAGGACTGAAGCTTTCTTT.

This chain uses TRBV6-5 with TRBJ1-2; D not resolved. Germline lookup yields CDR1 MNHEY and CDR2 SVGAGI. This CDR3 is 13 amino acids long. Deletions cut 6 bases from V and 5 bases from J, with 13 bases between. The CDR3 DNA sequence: TGTGCCAGCAGAAAAGGGCCTATTTATGGCTACACCTTC. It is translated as CASRKGPIYGYTF.

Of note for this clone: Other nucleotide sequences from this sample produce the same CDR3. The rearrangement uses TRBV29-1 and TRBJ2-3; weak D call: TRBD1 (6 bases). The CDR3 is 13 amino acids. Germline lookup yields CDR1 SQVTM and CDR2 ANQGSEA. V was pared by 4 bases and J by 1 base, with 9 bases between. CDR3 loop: CSVGGRGTDTQYF. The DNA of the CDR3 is TGCAGCGTTGGGGGGCGGGGCACAGATACGCAGTATTTT.

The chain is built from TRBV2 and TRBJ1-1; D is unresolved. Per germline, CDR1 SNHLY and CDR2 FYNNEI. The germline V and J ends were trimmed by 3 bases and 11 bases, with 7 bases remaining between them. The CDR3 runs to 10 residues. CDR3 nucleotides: TGTGCCAGCAGTGACCATGGTGCTTTCTTT. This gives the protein CASSDHGAFF.

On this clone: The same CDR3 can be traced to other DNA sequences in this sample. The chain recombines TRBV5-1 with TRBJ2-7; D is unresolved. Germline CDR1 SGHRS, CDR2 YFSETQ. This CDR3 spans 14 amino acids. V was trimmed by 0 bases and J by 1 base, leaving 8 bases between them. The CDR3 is CASSLGSSSYEQYF. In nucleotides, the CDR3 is TGCGCCAGCAGCTTGGGTAGCTCGTCCTACGAGCAGTACTTC. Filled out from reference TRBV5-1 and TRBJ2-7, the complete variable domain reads KAGVTQTPRYLIKTRGQQVTLSCSPISGHRSVSWYQQTPGQGLQFLFEYFSETQRNKGNFPGRFSGRQFSNSRSEMNVSTLELGDSALYLCASSLGSSSYEQYFGPGTRLTVT.